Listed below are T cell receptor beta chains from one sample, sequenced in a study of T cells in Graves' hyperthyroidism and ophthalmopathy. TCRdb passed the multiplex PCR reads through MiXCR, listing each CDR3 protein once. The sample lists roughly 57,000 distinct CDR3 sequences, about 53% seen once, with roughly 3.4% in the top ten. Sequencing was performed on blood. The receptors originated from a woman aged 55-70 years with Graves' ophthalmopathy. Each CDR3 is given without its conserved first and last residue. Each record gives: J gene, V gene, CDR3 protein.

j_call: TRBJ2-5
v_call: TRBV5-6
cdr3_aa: ASSLNLRLAGGAYQETQY

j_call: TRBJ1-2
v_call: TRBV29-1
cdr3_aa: SVGGGTGDGYT

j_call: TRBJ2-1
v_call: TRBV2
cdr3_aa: ASSLTGGRDEQF

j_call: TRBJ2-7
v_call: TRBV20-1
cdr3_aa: SGMGLVYEQY

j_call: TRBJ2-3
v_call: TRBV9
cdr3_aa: ASSVETKGGATDTQY

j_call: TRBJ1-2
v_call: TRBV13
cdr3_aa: ASSFLGQGYGYT

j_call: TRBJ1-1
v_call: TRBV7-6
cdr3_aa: ASSLAGDRATEAF

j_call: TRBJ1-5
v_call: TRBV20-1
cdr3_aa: SARLGTNNQHQH

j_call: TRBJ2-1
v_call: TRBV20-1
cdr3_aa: SARSVEWLYNEQF

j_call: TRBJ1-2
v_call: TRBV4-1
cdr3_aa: ASSQVDRGRDGYT

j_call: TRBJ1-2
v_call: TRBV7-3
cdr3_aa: ASSFKNEQTSYGYT

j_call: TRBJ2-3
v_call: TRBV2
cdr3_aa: ASSSGTASTDTQY

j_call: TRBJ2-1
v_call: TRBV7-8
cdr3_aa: ASSLISDKEQF

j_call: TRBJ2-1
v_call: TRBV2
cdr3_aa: ASSRDSASF

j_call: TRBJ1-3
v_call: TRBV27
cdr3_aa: ASRGGTASGNTIY

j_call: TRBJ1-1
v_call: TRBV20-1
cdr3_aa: SASGRGSYTEAF

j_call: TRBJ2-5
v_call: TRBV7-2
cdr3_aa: ASSLPGGRETQY

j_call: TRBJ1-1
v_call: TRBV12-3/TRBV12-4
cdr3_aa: ASSFPDENTEAF

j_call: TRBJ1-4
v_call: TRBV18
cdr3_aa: ASSPEAGVNEKLF

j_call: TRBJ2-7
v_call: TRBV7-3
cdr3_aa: ASSLQSSYEQY

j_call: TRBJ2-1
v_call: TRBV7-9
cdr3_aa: ASSLHLSVFNEQF

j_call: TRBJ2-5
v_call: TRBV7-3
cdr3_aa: ASSVDFASETQY

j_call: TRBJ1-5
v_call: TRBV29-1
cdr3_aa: SGGTDSNQPQH

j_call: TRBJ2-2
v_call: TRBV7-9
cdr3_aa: ASSLGDRVNTGELF

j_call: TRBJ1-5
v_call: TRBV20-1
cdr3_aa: SARDWREGNYNQPQH

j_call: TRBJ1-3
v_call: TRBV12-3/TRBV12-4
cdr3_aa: ASTLTGSGDTIY

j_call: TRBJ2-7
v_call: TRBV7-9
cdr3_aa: ASSLASSKGGYEQY